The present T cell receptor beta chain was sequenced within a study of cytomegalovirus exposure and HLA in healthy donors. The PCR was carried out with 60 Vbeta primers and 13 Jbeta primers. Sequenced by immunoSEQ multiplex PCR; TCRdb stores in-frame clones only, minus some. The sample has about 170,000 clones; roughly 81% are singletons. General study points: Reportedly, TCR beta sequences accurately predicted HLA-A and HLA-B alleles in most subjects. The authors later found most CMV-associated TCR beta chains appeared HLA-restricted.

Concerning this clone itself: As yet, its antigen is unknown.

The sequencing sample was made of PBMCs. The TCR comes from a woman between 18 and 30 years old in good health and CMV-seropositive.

The CDR3 here is CASSLSLGHVQETQYF. The DNA of the CDR3 is TGTGCCAGCAGTTTATCCCTAGGACACGTCCAAGAGACCCAGTACTTC. The rearrangement links TRBV27 to TRBJ2-5; the D gene is possibly TRBD1 (5 bases). Trimming stripped 0 bases from V and 1 base from J, with 12 bases between. The CDR3 sequence is 16 residues long. CDR1 and CDR2 (germline): MNHEY, SMNVEV (reference sequence).